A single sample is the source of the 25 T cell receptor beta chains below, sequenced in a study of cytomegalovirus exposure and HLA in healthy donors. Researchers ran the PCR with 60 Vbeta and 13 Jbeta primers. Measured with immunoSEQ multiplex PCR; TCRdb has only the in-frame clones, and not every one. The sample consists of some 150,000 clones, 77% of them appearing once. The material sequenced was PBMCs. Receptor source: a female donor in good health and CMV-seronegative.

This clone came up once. CDR3 coding DNA: TGTGCCAGCAGTCCCAGGCCAGGGAGGGAGCAGTACTTC. Translating gives CASSPRPGREQYF. The chain recombines TRBV6-5 with TRBJ2-7; tentative D call: TRBD2 (6 bases). V lost 5 bases and J lost 7, with 15 bases in between. From germline, CDR1 is MNHEY and CDR2 SVGAGI. CDR3 size: 13 residues.

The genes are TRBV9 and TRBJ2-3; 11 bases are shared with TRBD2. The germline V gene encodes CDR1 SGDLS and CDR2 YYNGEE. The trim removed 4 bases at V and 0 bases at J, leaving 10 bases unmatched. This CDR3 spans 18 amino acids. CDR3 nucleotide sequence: TGTGCCAGCAGCCCAAAGGGACTAGCGGCCACTAGCACAGATACGCAGTATTTT. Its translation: CASSPKGLAATSTDTQYF.

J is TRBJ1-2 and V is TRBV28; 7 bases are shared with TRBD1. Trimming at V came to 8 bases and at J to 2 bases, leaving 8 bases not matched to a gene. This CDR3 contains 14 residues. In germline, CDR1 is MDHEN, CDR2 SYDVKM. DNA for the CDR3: TGTGCCAGCCTACACGGACAGGCGAACTATGGCTACACCTTC. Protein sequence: CASLHGQANYGYTF.

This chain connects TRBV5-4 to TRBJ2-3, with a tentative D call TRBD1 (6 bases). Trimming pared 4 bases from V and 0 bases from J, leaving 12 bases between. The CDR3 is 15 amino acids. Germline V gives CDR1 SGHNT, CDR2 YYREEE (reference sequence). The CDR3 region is CASSQGRTSTDTQYF. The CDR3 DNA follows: TGTGCCAGCAGCCAGGGGCGGACTAGCACAGATACGCAGTATTTT.

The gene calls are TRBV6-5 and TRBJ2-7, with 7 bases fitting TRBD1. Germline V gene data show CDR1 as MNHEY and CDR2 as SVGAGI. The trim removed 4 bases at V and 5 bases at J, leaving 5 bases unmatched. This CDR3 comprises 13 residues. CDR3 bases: TGTGCCAGCAGTTCGGGACAGTTCAACGAGCAGTACTTC. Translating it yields CASSSGQFNEQYF.

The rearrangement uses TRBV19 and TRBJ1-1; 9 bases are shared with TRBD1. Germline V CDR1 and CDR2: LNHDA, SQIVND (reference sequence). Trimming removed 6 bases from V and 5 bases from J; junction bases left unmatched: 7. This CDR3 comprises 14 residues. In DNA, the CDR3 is TGTGCCAGTAGCCCGGACAGGGGTAAGACTGAAGCTTTCTTT. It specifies CASSPDRGKTEAFF.

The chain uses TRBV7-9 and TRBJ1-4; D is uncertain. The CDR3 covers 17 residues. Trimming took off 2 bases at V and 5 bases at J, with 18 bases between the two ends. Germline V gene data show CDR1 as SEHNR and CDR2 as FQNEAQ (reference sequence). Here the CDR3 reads CASSLSDTTRRNEKLFF. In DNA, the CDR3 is TGTGCCAGCAGCTTAAGTGACACAACACGGCGCAATGAAAAACTGTTTTTT.

CDR3 region: CSVPGTGGDEQYF. For the CDR3, the DNA is TGCAGCGTCCCCGGGACAGGGGGAGATGAGCAGTACTTC. The chain employs TRBV29-1 and TRBJ2-7, with 11 bases matching TRBD1. Germline loops: CDR1 SQVTM, CDR2 ANQGSEA. The V segment lost 6 bases and the J segment 7 bases; nucleotides outside the gene matches: 8. This CDR3 comprises 13 residues.

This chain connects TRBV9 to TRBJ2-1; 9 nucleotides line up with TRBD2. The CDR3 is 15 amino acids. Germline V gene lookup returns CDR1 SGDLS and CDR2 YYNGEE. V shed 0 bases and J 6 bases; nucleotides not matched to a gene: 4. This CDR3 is CASSVGGSGGNEQFF. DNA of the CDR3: TGTGCCAGCAGCGTAGGTGGTAGCGGGGGCAATGAGCAGTTCTTC.

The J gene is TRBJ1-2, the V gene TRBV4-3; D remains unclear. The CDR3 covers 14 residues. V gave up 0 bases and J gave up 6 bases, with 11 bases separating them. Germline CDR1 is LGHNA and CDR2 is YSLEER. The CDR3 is CASSQDRGYNGYTF. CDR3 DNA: TGCGCCAGCAGCCAAGATCGGGGTTATAATGGCTACACCTTC.

The CDR3 protein is CASSNPTQGPQHF. The CDR3 DNA is TGTGCCAGCAGCAACCCCACCCAGGGGCCCCAGCATTTT. The genes are TRBV7-2 and TRBJ1-5, with TRBD1 as a possible D gene (5 bases). CDR3 length: 13 amino acids. The V gene's germline CDR1 is SGHTA and CDR2 FQGNSA. Trimming cost V 5 bases and J 9 bases, with 14 bases left between them.

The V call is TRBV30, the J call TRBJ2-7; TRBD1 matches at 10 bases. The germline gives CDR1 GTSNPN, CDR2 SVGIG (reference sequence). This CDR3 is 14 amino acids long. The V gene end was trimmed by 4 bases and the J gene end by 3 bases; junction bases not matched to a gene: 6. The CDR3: CAWTADRGDYEQYF. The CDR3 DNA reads TGTGCCTGGACCGCGGACAGGGGGGACTACGAGCAGTACTTC.

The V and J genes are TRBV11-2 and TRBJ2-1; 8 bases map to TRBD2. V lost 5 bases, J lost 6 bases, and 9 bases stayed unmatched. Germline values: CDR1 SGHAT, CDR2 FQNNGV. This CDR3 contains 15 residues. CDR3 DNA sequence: TGTGCCAGCAGCATAAGCGGGAGCGGATCCAATGAGCAGTTCTTC. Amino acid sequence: CASSISGSGSNEQFF.

As DNA, the CDR3 is TGTGCCACTACAGGGACCCTCACAGATACGCAGTATTTT. Amino acid sequence: CATTGTLTDTQYF. This chain uses TRBV19 with TRBJ2-3; D perhaps matches TRBD1 (6 bases). V lost 10 bases and J 2 bases, leaving 13 bases between the germline ends. The CDR3 is 13 residues long. Germline CDR1 and CDR2: LNHDA and SQIVND (reference sequence).

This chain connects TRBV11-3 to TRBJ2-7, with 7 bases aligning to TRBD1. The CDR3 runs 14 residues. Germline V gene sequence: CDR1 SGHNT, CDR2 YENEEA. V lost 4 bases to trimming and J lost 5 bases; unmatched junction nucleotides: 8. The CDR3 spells CASSYSGTVHEQYF. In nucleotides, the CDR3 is TGTGCCAGCAGCTACTCAGGGACAGTCCACGAGCAGTACTTC. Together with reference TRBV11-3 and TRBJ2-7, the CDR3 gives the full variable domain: EAGVVQSPRYKIIEKKQPVAFWCNPISGHNTLYWYLQNLGQGPELLIRYENEEAVDDSQLPKDRFSAERLKGVDSTLKIQPAELGDSAVYLCASSYSGTVHEQYFGPGTRLTVT.

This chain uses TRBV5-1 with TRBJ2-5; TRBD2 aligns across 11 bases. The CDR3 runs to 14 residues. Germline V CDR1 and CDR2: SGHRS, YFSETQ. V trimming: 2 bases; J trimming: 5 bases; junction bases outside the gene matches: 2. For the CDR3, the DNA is TGCGCCAGCAGCTTTAGCGGGGGGGCGGAGACCCAGTACTTC. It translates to CASSFSGGAETQYF.

For the CDR3, the DNA is TGTGCCAGCGCCAGAGGTAATGAGCAGTTCTTC. This gives the protein CASARGNEQFF. The chain links TRBV6-6 to TRBJ2-1; D not certain. The CDR3 is 11 residues long. Trimming left V 8 bases short and J 7 bases short, with 9 bases between. The germline V gene encodes CDR1 MNHNY and CDR2 SVGAGI (reference sequence).

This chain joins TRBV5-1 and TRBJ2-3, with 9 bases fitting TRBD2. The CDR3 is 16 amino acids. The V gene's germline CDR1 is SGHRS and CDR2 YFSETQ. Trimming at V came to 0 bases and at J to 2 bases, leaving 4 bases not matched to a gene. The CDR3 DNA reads TGCGCCAGCAGCTTGGGACTAGCGGAATACACAGATACGCAGTATTTT. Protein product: CASSLGLAEYTDTQYF.

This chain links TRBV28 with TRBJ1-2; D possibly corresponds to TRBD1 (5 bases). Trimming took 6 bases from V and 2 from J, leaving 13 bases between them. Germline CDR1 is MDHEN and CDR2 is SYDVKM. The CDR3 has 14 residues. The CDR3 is CASSPHGGNYGYTF. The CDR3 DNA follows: TGTGCCAGCAGCCCACATGGGGGGAACTATGGCTACACCTTC.

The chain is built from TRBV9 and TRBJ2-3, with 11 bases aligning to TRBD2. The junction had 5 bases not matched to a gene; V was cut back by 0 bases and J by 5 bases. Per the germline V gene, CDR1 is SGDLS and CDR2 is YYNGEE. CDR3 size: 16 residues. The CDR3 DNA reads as TGTGCCAGCAGCGTAGCTAGCGGGAGGACGGGAGATACGCAGTATTTT. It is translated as CASSVASGRTGDTQYF.

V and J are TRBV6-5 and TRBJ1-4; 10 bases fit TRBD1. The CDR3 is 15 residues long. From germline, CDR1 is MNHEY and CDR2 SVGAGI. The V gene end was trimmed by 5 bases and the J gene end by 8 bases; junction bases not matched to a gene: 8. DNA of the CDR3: TGTGCCAGCAGTCGCTCGACAGGGGGCCAGGAAAAACTGTTTTTT. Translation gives CASSRSTGGQEKLFF.

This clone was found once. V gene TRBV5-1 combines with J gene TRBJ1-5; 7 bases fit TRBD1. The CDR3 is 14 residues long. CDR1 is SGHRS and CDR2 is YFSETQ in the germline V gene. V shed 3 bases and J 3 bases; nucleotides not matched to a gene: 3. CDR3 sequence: CASSSGTDNQPQHF. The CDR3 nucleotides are TGCGCCAGCAGCTCCGGGACAGACAATCAGCCCCAGCATTTT.

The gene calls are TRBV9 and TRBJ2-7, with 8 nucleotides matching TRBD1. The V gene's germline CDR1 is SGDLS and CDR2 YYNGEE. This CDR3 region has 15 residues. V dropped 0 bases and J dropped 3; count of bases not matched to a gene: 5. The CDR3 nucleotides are TGTGCCAGCAGCGTAGGGGGGACAGGTGGCTACGAGCAGTACTTC. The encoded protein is CASSVGGTGGYEQYF.

CDR3 amino acids: CASSRSTGSQGEQYF. DNA of the CDR3: TGCGCCAGCAGCCGATCGACAGGGAGCCAGGGGGAGCAGTACTTC. The V and J genes are TRBV4-3 and TRBJ2-7, with 7 positions matching TRBD1. The CDR3 sequence is 15 residues long. In germline, CDR1 is LGHNA, CDR2 YSLEER. J lost 7 bases, V lost 4 bases, and 13 bases had no gene match.

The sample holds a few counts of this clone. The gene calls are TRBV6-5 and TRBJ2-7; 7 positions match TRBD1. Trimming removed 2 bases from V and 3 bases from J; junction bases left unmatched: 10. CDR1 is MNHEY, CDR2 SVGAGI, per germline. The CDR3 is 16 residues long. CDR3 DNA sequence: TGTGCCAGCAGTTACATTCTGGGACAGAGGTACTACGAGCAGTACTTC. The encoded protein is CASSYILGQRYYEQYF.